The 4 T cell receptor beta chains presented below share a single source sample, sequenced in a study of blood T cells in healthy people across ages. It was with a sample-barcoded 5' primer and a J-beta primer mix that a second PCR of about 6 to 12 cycles was run. TCRdb itself ran the 5' RACE reads through MiXCR, one entry per CDR3 protein. Of just under 750,000 distinct CDR3 sequences in the sample, approximately 21% were seen once. Input material: blood. The origin of the receptors is a man between 65 and 85 years old in good health.

As regards this clonotype: This may be a read error, as it is one base from a much larger clone. This chain uses TRBV7-7 with TRBJ2-7; 11 bases are shared with TRBD2. The CDR3 is made up of 14 amino acids. Germline V gene sequence: CDR1 SSHAT, CDR2 FNYEAQ (reference sequence). The CDR3 is CAGSVLAGAYEQYF. The DNA of the CDR3 is TGTGCCGGCAGCGTACTAGCGGGGGCCTACGAGCAGTACTTC.

This clonotype was seen a few times. V is TRBV10-2 and J is TRBJ2-5; D perhaps matches TRBD1 (6 bases). The DNA matches TRBJ2-7 better at its end, which makes the J call doubtful. CDR1 is WSHSY and CDR2 is SAAADI in the germline V gene. The CDR3 has 12 amino acids. The CDR3 is CASSTQGSEQYF. CDR3 DNA sequence: TGCGCCAGCAGCACACAGGGCTCCGAGCAGTACTTC.

This clonotype was picked up a small number of times. This rearrangement joins TRBV27 to TRBJ1-4; TRBD1 agrees at 9 bases. The V gene's germline CDR1 is MNHEY and CDR2 SMNVEV (reference sequence). CDR3 length equals 14 residues. J was trimmed by 8 bases and V by 6 bases; bases with no gene match: 7. The CDR3 sequence: CASRRTGVPEKLFF. In DNA form, the CDR3 reads TGTGCCAGCAGAAGGACAGGGGTTCCCGAAAAACTGTTTTTT.

This clonotype was counted a few times. The J gene is TRBJ1-1, the V gene TRBV3-1; D is perhaps TRBD1 (6 bases). The CDR3 length is 15 residues. Deletions cut 2 bases from V and 1 base from J, with 11 bases between. The germline CDR1 and CDR2 sequences are LGHDT and YNNKEL (reference sequence). CDR3 sequence: CASSQWTRGNTEAFF. The CDR3 DNA reads TGTGCCAGCAGCCAATGGACCAGGGGGAACACTGAAGCTTTCTTT.